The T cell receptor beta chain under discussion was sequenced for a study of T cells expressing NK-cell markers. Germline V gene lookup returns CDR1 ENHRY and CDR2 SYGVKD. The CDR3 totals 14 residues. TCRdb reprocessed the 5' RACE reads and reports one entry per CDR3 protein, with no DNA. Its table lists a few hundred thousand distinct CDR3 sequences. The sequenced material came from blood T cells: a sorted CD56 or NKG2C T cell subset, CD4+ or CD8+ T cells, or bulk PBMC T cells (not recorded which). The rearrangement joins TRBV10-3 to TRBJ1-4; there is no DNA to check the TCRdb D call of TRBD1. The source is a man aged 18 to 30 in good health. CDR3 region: CASQELPTNEKLFF.